A selection of T cell receptor beta chains follows, all from one sample in a study of CXCR3-negative and CXCR3-positive naive CD8 T cells. TCRdb re-called the 5' RACE reads and gives one entry per CDR3 protein, without DNA. The sample table sets out approximately 60,000 distinct CDR3 sequences. The sample taken for sequencing was memory CD8+ T cells from blood. The origin of the receptors is a human donor in good health. Some clones in this sample may be carry-over from other donors' samples. CDR3s include the opening cysteine and the closing phenylalanine or tryptophan. The order of the fields is V gene, J gene, CDR3 protein.

>TRBV6-5|TRBJ2-3
CASSTWTSTDTQYF
>TRBV7-2|TRBJ1-1
CASSVSGITEAFF
>TRBV4-1|TRBJ2-7
CASSWDPAYEQYF
>TRBV7-8|TRBJ2-7
CASSEGLADSYEQYF
>TRBV28|TRBJ2-1
CASSGGGPYNEQFF
>TRBV5-8|TRBJ2-1
CASSWAGQLYNEQFF
>TRBV10-3|TRBJ2-3
CAIGTGEGTDTQYF
>TRBV7-9|TRBJ1-1
CASSAIGAWDTEAFF
>TRBV12-3/TRBV12-4|TRBJ2-7
CASSPGLAGALYEQYF
>TRBV13|TRBJ1-3
CASSLEDENTIYF
>TRBV13|TRBJ1-5
CASSRGTGTQPQHF
>TRBV20-1|TRBJ2-7
CSAFGTSGGAYEQYF
>TRBV9|TRBJ1-1
CASSVGGGMNTEAFF
>TRBV20-1|TRBJ2-5
CSARALQDSQETQYF
>TRBV6-2/TRBV6-3|TRBJ1-1
CASSYSRSGRENTEAFF
>TRBV6-4|TRBJ2-2
CATRRGTSGPETGELFF
>TRBV29-1|TRBJ2-7
CSVEVQVGSYEQYF
>TRBV6-1|TRBJ2-7
CASSSTGEGSHEQYF
>TRBV29-1|TRBJ2-1
CSVEEWNEQFF
>TRBV6-5|TRBJ2-6
CASSPRGHGANVLTF
>TRBV7-6|TRBJ2-5
CASSLETGRGETQYF
>TRBV29-1|TRBJ1-5
CSVEGSDQPQHF
>TRBV29-1|TRBJ2-6
CSVFRGDGANVLTF
>TRBV6-2/TRBV6-3|TRBJ2-2
CASSTGATAGELFF
>TRBV7-3|TRBJ1-4
CASSTGTRVFF